These 27 T cell receptor beta chains share one sample of origin, sequenced in a study of blood T cell repertoires in COVID-19. Sequencing was performed with immunoSEQ multiplex PCR; in TCRdb, only in-frame clones are kept and a portion is missing. The sample contains approximately 530,000 clones, about 89% of which appear only once. Sequencing was performed on peripheral blood. All receptors derive from a woman in her forties or fifties with COVID-19, enrolled during active disease.

The CDR3 loop reads CASSQDPFGGYGYTF. CDR3 sequence (DNA): TGTGCCAGCAGCCAAGACCCATTCGGGGGCTATGGCTACACCTTC. The chain combines TRBV3-1 (or the pseudogene TRBV3-2) with TRBJ1-2; weak D call: TRBD1 (5 bases). The CDR3 runs to 15 residues. Germline V CDR1 and CDR2: LGHDT, YNNKEL (reference sequence). Trimming left V 0 bases short and J 4 bases short, with 12 bases between.

The V gene is TRBV30, the J gene TRBJ1-5, with D tentatively TRBD1 (5 bases). The CDR3 length is 13 residues. V was shortened by 2 bases and J by 4 bases, with 9 bases between the two germline ends. CDR1 is GTSNPN and CDR2 is SVGIG in the germline V gene (reference sequence). The CDR3 sequence: CAWSFNRNQPQHF. In DNA, the CDR3 is TGTGCCTGGAGTTTTAACAGGAATCAGCCCCAGCATTTT.

The chain links TRBV6-5 to TRBJ2-7, with 8 nucleotides matching TRBD1. This CDR3 is built from 13 residues. V shed 5 bases, J shed 3 bases, and the junction held 3 bases outside the gene matches. Germline V gives CDR1 MNHEY, CDR2 SVGAGI. CDR3 DNA sequence: TGTGCCAGCAGTCACGGACAGGGCTACGAGCAGTACTTC. Its protein product is CASSHGQGYEQYF.

V usage is TRBV5-4 and J usage is TRBJ1-2, with TRBD1 matching over 7 bases. V shed 4 bases and J 3 bases; nucleotides not matched to a gene: 6. The CDR3 runs 14 residues. The germline CDR1 and CDR2 sequences are SGHNT and YYREEE (reference sequence). The CDR3 sequence is CASSTGARDYGYTF. The CDR3 DNA reads as TGTGCCAGCAGCACAGGGGCCAGGGACTATGGCTACACCTTC.

CDR3 nucleotide sequence: TGTGCCACCAGTGAATCCGGGACAGGGGTTCGGACCCAGCATTTT. Translated, it gives CATSESGTGVRTQHF. The chain uses TRBV24-1 and TRBJ1-5; 10 bases are shared with TRBD1. This CDR3 has 15 residues. The germline gives CDR1 KGHDR, CDR2 SFDVKD. Germline trimming cut 4 bases from V and 11 bases from J; bases unmatched to any gene: 10.

The table lists this clone with a few counts. V is TRBV19 and J is TRBJ2-7; 8 bases fit TRBD1. The J segment lost 4 bases and the V segment lost 9 bases, leaving 11 bases of the junction unmatched. Germline V gene lookup returns CDR1 LNHDA and CDR2 SQIVND (reference sequence). This CDR3 spans 14 amino acids. The CDR3, as DNA: TGTGCCAGATATGCCAGGGGGCACGATTACGAGCAGTACTTC. Encoded protein: CARYARGHDYEQYF.

This clone came up once. V usage is TRBV6-5 and J usage is TRBJ2-5, with TRBD1 as a possible D gene (6 bases). V lost 4 bases and J lost 4, with 7 bases in between. Germline V gives CDR1 MNHEY, CDR2 SVGAGI. There are 12 residues in the CDR3. In DNA form, the CDR3 reads TGTGCCAGCAGTTCGGACAGAGAGACCCAGTACTTC. This codes for CASSSDRETQYF.

This clone was counted a few times. V and J are TRBV19 and TRBJ2-1; D may be TRBD2 (6 bases). The CDR3 covers 14 residues. V dropped 9 bases and J dropped 7 bases, with 19 bases sitting between them. CDR1 is LNHDA and CDR2 is SQIVND in the germline V gene (reference sequence). DNA of the CDR3: TGTGCCAGCGGGAACGGGGGATTGTGGAATGAGCAGTTCTTC. It codes for CASGNGGLWNEQFF.

This clone was recorded only once. V and J are TRBV4-2 and TRBJ1-5; D is uncertain. With 0 bases removed from V and 5 bases from J, the gap between germline ends came to 17 bases. Looked up from germline, CDR1 is LGHNA and CDR2 is YNFKEQ. This CDR3 is 17 amino acids long. CDR3 DNA: TGTGCCAGCAGCCAAGATAGCCCGGGTGAGGGATATCAGCCCCAGCATTTT. Its translation is CASSQDSPGEGYQPQHF.

The V gene is TRBV25-1, the J gene TRBJ1-2; 7 positions agree with TRBD1. This CDR3 comprises 15 residues. Trimming at V came to 1 base and at J to 8 bases, leaving 10 bases not matched to a gene. Per the germline V gene, CDR1 is MGHDK and CDR2 is SYGVNS. CDR3: CASSESPGTAGGYTF. In DNA, the CDR3 is TGTGCCAGCAGTGAATCCCCAGGGACAGCCGGGGGCTACACCTTC.

The genes are TRBV6-2 or TRBV6-3 and TRBJ2-1; 9 bases line up with TRBD2. The CDR3 loop spans 17 amino acids. The germline V gene encodes CDR1 MNHEY and CDR2 SVGEGT. V shed 4 bases and J 5 bases; nucleotides not matched to a gene: 12. CDR3 protein: CASSSLLAGAHHNEQFF. CDR3 nucleotide sequence: TGTGCCAGCAGTTCCCTCTTAGCGGGGGCCCACCACAATGAGCAGTTCTTC.

The genes are TRBV18 and TRBJ2-5, with a possible D match to TRBD2 (5 bases). This CDR3 spans 12 amino acids. V dropped 4 bases and J dropped 7 bases, with 10 bases sitting between them. The germline gives CDR1 KGHSH, CDR2 LQKENI. The CDR3 loop is CASSRGDGTQYF. Here the CDR3 DNA reads TGTGCCAGCTCACGGGGAGACGGGACCCAGTACTTC. Based on the CDR3 plus reference TRBV18 and TRBJ2-5, the full variable domain is NAGVMQNPRHLVRRRGQEARLRCSPMKGHSHVYWYRQLPEEGLKFMVYLQKENIIDESGMPKERFSAEFPKEGPSILRIQQVVRGDSAAYFCASSRGDGTQYFGPGTRLLVL.

The chain carries TRBV6-1 and TRBJ2-7; maybe TRBD1 (6 bases). The CDR3 is 14 residues long. CDR1 and CDR2 from the germline V gene are MNHNS and SASEGT. V lost 1 base and J 6 bases, leaving 13 bases between the germline ends. The CDR3 DNA reads as TGTGCCAGCAGTGAAGTCAGGGGATCGGGCGAGCAGTACTTC. Translated, it gives CASSEVRGSGEQYF.

A single count supports this clone. The chain combines TRBV14 with TRBJ2-1; 9 bases are shared with TRBD1. V was clipped by 3 bases and J by 5 bases; unmatched bases: 8. Per the germline V gene, CDR1 is SGHDN and CDR2 is FVKESK. The CDR3 has 16 residues. The CDR3 spells CASSQLLGQGDNEQFF. CDR3 coding DNA: TGTGCCAGCAGCCAGTTGTTGGGACAGGGAGACAATGAGCAGTTCTTC.

This chain connects TRBV9 to TRBJ2-2, with D perhaps matching TRBD2 (5 bases). The CDR3 consists of 15 residues. Trimming removed 0 bases at V and 2 bases at J, with 8 bases between. The V gene's germline CDR1 is SGDLS and CDR2 YYNGEE. This chain's CDR3 is CASSVAGLNTGELFF. The CDR3 DNA is TGTGCCAGCAGCGTAGCGGGGTTAAACACCGGGGAGCTGTTTTTT.

This clone has only one observation. The rearrangement joins TRBV24-1 to TRBJ1-1; no definite D call. V dropped 9 bases and J dropped 1 base, with 14 bases sitting between them. The germline V gene encodes CDR1 KGHDR and CDR2 SFDVKD. The CDR3 consists of 14 residues. The CDR3 spells CATHGGTRNTEAFF. The CDR3 DNA reads as TGTGCCACCCACGGAGGTACAAGGAACACTGAAGCTTTCTTT.

The chain joins TRBV7-9 to TRBJ1-1; D is unresolved. The CDR3 length is 12 residues. The V and J ends lost 4 bases and 1 base respectively, with 4 bases between them. The germline V gene has CDR1 SEHNR and CDR2 FQNEAQ (reference sequence). CDR3 coding DNA: TGTGCCAGCAGCTACGGGAACACTGAAGCTTTCTTT. This codes for CASSYGNTEAFF.

The chain couples TRBV10-3 to TRBJ1-6; D is unclear. Looked up from germline, CDR1 is ENHRY and CDR2 is SYGVKD. The CDR3 totals 14 residues. Between the trimmed V and J ends, which lost 0 bases and 5 bases, there was a span of 5 bases. The CDR3 DNA follows: TGTGCCATCAGTGAGTCCCCGGATAATTCACCCCTCCACTTT. Translating gives CAISESPDNSPLHF.

The gene calls are TRBV5-6 and TRBJ2-2, with a tentative D call TRBD1 (6 bases). Trimming took off 6 bases at V and 5 bases at J, with 17 bases between the two ends. The CDR3 contains 15 residues. Germline values: CDR1 SGHDT, CDR2 YYEEEE. Here the CDR3 reads CASNSPGVQTGELFF. The CDR3 DNA follows: TGTGCCAGCAACTCCCCAGGGGTCCAAACCGGGGAGCTGTTTTTT.

This chain uses TRBV10-3 with TRBJ1-1; 7 bases align to TRBD1. This CDR3 comprises 14 residues. CDR1 is ENHRY, CDR2 SYGVKD, per germline. V lost 11 bases and J lost 1; bases outside the gene matches: 10. CDR3 amino acids: CASVPGQTNTEAFF. CDR3 nucleotide sequence: TGTGCCTCTGTTCCGGGACAGACGAACACTGAAGCTTTCTTT.

This chain links TRBV18 with TRBJ1-2; weak D call: TRBD1 (6 bases). The germline CDR1 and CDR2 sequences are KGHSH and LQKENI. The ends were cut back, 0 bases at V and 2 bases at J, with 7 bases in the middle. CDR3 length: 14 residues. The CDR3 bases are TGTGCCAGCTCACCACCGGGGGCCAACTATGGCTACACCTTC. This sequence encodes CASSPPGANYGYTF.

The V call is TRBV24-1, the J call TRBJ1-5; D is unclear. CDR1 KGHDR and CDR2 SFDVKD come from the germline V gene. CDR3 length: 16 amino acids. V lost 9 bases to trimming and J lost 3 bases, with 20 bases between them. CDR3 residues: CATAPHNLASNQPQHF. CDR3 nucleotide sequence: TGTGCCACCGCACCTCACAACCTCGCTTCCAATCAGCCCCAGCATTTT.

J is TRBJ1-1 and V is TRBV14, with D unresolved. This CDR3 has 15 amino acids. V was cut by 4 bases and J by 2 bases, with 14 bases left in between. Looked up from germline, CDR1 is SGHDN and CDR2 is FVKESK. The DNA of the CDR3 is TGTGCCAGCAGCCGCCCGGGAGGCGACAACACTGAAGCTTTCTTT. It encodes CASSRPGGDNTEAFF.

The chain recombines TRBV29-1 with TRBJ2-1; 9 bases are a match to TRBD2. Trimming removed 3 bases from V and 4 bases from J; junction bases left unmatched: 1. Germline V gene lookup returns CDR1 SQVTM and CDR2 ANQGSEA. The CDR3 totals 13 residues. The CDR3 DNA sequence: TGCAGCGTTGAGCGGGGGGGATACAATGAGCAGTTCTTC. Encoded protein: CSVERGGYNEQFF.

V usage is TRBV5-1 and J usage is TRBJ2-3; D is uncertain. CDR3 length: 14 residues. Germline CDR1 reads SGHRS; CDR2 reads YFSETQ. Deletions cut 0 bases from V and 4 bases from J, with 9 bases between. CDR3 bases: TGCGCCAGCAGCTTGGGGCAGTCTCCAGATACGCAGTATTTT. Protein product: CASSLGQSPDTQYF. Based on the CDR3 plus reference TRBV5-1 and TRBJ2-3, the full variable domain is KAGVTQTPRYLIKTRGQQVTLSCSPISGHRSVSWYQQTPGQGLQFLFEYFSETQRNKGNFPGRFSGRQFSNSRSEMNVSTLELGDSALYLCASSLGQSPDTQYFGPGTRLTVL.

The chain has TRBV20-1 and TRBJ2-1; TRBD2 aligns across 8 bases. The V gene's germline CDR1 is DFQATT and CDR2 SNEGSKA (reference sequence). This CDR3 region has 15 residues. V lost 3 bases, J lost 5 bases, and 9 bases stayed unmatched. The CDR3: CSASLLAGRDNEQFF. The CDR3 nucleotides read TGCAGTGCTAGTCTCCTAGCGGGCCGGGACAATGAGCAGTTCTTC.

The chain combines TRBV3-1 (or the pseudogene TRBV3-2) with TRBJ2-3; the D gene is possibly TRBD2 (5 bases). Germline V lookup: CDR1 LGHDT, CDR2 YNNKEL (reference sequence). V was clipped by 8 bases and J by 4 bases, with 10 bases between them. CDR3 length: 12 amino acids. CDR3: CASGPGADTQYF. As DNA, the CDR3 is TGTGCCAGCGGACCCGGGGCAGATACGCAGTATTTT.